The present entry profiles one T cell receptor beta chain with its context. The antigen remains unidentified. This sample was included in a study of T-cell reconstitution after alpha-beta-depleted transplantation in children. The CDR3 runs 16 residues. Germline CDR1 and CDR2: SQVTM and ANQGSEA. After removal of 4 bases from V and 1 base from J, the junction contained 9 bases not matched to a gene. Preparing the TCRbeta library involved the use of unique molecular identifiers. TCRdb re-derived calls from the PCR reads in MiXCR, one entry per CDR3 protein. The sample includes about 240,000 distinct CDR3 sequences, 25% of them seen just once. Study-wide points: Several hundred expanded graft clones reportedly gave rise to the alpha-beta T cells present about two months after transplant. Newly produced T cells mostly accounted for T-cell counts and diversity one year post-transplant. Surviving recipient T cells and intrathymic progenitors accounted for some patients' high TCRbeta diversity at day 60.

This material consisted of PBMCs, taken before TCRalphabeta/CD19-depleted stem cell transplant. The source is a girl aged 2 to 10 with Fanconi anemia, due to receive a stem cell transplant. V is TRBV29-1 and J is TRBJ2-3; TRBD2 aligns across 9 bases. CDR3 DNA sequence: TGCAGCGTTGGGGCACCAAGACTAGCGGGCACAGATACGCAGTATTTT. Its translation: CSVGAPRLAGTDTQYF.